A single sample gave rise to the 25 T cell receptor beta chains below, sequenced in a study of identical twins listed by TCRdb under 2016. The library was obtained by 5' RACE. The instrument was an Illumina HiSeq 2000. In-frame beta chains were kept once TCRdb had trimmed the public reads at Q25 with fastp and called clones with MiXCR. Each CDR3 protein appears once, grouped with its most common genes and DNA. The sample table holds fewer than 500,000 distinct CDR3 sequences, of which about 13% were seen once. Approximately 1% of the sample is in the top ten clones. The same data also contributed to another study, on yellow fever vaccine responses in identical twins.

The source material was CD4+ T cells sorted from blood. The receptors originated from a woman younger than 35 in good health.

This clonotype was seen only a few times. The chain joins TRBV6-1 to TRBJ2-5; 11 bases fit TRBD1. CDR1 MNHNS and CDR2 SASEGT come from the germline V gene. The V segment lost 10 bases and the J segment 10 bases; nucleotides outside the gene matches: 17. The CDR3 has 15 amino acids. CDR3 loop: CATGTRGQGDIDQYF. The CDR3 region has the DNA TGTGCCACCGGTACCAGGGGACAGGGGGATATTGACCAGTACTTC.

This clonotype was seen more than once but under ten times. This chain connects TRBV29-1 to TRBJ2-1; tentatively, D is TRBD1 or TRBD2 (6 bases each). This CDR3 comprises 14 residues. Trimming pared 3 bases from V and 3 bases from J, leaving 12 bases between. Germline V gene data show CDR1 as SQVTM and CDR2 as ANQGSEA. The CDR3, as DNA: TGCAGCGTTGATTCCGGGGGCGTCTACAATGAGCAGTTCTTC. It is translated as CSVDSGGVYNEQFF.

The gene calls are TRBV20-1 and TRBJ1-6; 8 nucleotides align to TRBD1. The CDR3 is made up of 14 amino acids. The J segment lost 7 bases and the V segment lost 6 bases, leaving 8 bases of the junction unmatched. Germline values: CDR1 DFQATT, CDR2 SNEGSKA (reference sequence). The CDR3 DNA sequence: TGCAGTGCGGGCGGACAGGGTAACAATTCACCCCTCCACTTT. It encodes CSAGGQGNNSPLHF.

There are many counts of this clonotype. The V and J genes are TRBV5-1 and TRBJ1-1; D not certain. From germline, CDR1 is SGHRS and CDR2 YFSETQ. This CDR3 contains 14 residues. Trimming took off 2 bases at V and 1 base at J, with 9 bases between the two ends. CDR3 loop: CASSLAPGNTEAFF. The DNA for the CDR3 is TGCGCCAGCAGCTTAGCACCGGGGAACACTGAAGCTTTCTTT. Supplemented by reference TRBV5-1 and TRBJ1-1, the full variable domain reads KAGVTQTPRYLIKTRGQQVTLSCSPISGHRSVSWYQQTPGQGLQFLFEYFSETQRNKGNFPGRFSGRQFSNSRSEMNVSTLELGDSALYLCASSLAPGNTEAFFGQGTRLTVV.

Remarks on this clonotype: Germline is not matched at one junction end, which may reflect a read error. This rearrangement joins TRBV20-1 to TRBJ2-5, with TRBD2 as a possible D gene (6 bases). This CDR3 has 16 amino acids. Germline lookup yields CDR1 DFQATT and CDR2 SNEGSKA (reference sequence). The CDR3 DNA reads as TGCTGTGCTAGAGAGGACTACCGGGGCTCTTCGGGGACCCAGTACTTC. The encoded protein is CCAREDYRGSSGTQYF.

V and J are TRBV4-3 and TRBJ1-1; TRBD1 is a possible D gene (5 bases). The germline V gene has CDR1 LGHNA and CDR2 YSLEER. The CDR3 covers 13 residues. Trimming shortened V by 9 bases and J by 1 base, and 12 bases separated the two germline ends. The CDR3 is CASSAQGNTEAFF. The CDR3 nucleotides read TGCGCCAGTAGCGCCCAGGGGAACACTGAAGCTTTCTTT.

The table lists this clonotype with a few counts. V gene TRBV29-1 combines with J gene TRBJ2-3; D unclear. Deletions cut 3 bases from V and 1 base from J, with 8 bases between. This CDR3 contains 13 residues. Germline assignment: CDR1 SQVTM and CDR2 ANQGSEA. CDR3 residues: CSVETQGTDTQYF. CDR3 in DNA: TGCAGCGTTGAGACCCAGGGCACAGATACGCAGTATTTT.

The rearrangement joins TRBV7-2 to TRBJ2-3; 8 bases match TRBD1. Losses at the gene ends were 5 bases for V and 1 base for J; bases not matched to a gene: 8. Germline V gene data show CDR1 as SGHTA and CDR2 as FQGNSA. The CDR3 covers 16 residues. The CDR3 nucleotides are TGTGCCAGCAGCCCTCCCCGGGGACAGGGCACAGATACGCAGTATTTT. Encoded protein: CASSPPRGQGTDTQYF.

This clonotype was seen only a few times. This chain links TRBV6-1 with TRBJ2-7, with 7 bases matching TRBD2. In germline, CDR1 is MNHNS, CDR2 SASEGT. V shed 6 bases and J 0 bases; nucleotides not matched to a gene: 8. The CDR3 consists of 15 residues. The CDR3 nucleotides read TGTGCCAGCAGGCAGACCGGGACTAACTCCTACGAGCAGTACTTC. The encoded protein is CASRQTGTNSYEQYF.

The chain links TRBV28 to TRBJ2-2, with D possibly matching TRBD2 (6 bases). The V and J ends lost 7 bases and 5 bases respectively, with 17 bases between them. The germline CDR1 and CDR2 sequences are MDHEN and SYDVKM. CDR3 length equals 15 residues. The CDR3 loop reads CASNPSGRNTGELFF. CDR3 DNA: TGTGCCAGCAATCCCTCCGGGAGAAATACCGGGGAGCTGTTTTTT. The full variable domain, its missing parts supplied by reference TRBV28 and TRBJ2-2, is DVKVTQSSRYLVKRTGEKVFLECVQDMDHENMFWYRQDPGLGLRLIYFSYDVKMKEKGDIPEGYSVSREKKERFSLILESASTNQTSMYLCASNPSGRNTGELFFGEGSRLTVL.

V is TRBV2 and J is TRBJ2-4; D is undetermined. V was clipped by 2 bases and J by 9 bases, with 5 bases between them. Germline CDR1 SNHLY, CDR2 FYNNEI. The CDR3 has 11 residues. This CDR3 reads CASSEYGIQYF. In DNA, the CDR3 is TGTGCCAGCAGTGAATACGGCATTCAGTACTTC.

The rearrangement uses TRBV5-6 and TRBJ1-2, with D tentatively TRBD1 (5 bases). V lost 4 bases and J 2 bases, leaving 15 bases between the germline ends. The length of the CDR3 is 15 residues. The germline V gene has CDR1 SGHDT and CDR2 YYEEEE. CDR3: CASSRHTTENYGYTF. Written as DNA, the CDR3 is TGTGCCAGCAGCCGGCACACGACAGAGAACTATGGCTACACCTTC.

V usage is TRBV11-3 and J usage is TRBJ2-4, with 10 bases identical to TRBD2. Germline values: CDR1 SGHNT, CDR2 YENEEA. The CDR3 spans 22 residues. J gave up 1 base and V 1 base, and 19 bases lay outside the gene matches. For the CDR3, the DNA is TGTGCCAGCAGCTTAGTGGGGGCGCTAGCGGGAGTCCCCGGGGGTGCCAAAAACATTCAGTACTTC. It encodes CASSLVGALAGVPGGAKNIQYF.

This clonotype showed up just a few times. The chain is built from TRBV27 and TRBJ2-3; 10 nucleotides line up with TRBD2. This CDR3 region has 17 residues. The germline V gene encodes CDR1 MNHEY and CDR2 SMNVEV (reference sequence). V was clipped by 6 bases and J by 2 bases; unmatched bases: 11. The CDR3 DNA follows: TGTGCCAGCAGAGCCCAAAGCGGGACTAGCGTCACAGATACGCAGTATTTT. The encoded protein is CASRAQSGTSVTDTQYF.

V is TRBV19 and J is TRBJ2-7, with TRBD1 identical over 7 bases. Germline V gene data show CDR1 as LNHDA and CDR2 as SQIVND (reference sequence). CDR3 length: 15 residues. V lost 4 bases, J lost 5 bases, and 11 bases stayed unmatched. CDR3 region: CASSKSGQVLNEQYF. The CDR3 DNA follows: TGTGCCAGTAGTAAATCCGGACAGGTCCTAAACGAGCAGTACTTC.

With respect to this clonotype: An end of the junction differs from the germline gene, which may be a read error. The chain's CDR3 is CASNQLSDREQFF. CDR3 nucleotides: TGCGCCAGCAATCAATTATCCGACAGAGAGCAGTTCTTC. V usage is TRBV23-1 and J usage is TRBJ2-1, with a tentative D call TRBD1 (5 bases). TRBV23-1 counts as an open reading frame of uncertain function. The CDR3 totals 13 residues.

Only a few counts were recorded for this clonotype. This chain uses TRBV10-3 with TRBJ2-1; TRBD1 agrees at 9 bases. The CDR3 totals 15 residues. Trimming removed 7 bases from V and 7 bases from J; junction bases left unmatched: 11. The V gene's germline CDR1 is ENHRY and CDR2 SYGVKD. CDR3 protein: CAINLRQGGLNEQFF. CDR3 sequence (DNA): TGTGCCATCAATCTAAGACAGGGGGGGCTTAATGAGCAGTTCTTC.

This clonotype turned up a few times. The CDR3 reads CASSLGRINNEQFF. The CDR3 nucleotides read TGTGCCAGCAGCTTGGGCAGGATTAACAATGAGCAGTTCTTC. The chain uses TRBV7-9 and TRBJ2-1; D ambiguous. The CDR3 totals 14 residues. From germline, CDR1 is SEHNR and CDR2 FQNEAQ (reference sequence). Trimming cost V 3 bases and J 5 bases, with 11 bases left between them.

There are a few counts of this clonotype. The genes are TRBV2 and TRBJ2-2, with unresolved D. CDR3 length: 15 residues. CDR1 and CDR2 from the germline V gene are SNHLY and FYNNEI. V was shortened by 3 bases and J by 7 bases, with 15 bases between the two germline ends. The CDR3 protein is CASSEGIALGGELFF. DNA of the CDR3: TGTGCCAGCAGTGAGGGAATAGCCCTCGGCGGGGAGCTGTTTTTT.

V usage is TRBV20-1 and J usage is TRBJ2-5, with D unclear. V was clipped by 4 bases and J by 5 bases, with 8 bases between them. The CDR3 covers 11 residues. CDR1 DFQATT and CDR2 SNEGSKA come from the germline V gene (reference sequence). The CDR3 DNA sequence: TGCAGTGCTAATAACATGGAGACCCAGTACTTC. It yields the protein CSANNMETQYF.

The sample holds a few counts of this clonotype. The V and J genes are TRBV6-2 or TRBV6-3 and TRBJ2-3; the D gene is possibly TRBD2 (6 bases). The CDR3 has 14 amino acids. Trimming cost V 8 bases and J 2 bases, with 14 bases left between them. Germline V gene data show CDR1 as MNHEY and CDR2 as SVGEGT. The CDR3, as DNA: TGTGCCAGCTCCCGGCGGGGAAACACAGATACGCAGTATTTT. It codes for CASSRRGNTDTQYF.

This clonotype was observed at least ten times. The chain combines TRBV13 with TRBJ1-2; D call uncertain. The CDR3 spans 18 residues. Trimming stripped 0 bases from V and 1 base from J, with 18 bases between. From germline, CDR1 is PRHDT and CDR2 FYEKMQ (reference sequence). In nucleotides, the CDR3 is TGTGCCAGCAGCTTAGGCTCCCACGGTGGACGTTATAACTATGGCTACACCTTC. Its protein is CASSLGSHGGRYNYGYTF. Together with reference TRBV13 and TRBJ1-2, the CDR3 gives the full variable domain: AAGVIQSPRHLIKEKRETATLKCYPIPRHDTVYWYQQGPGQDPQFLISFYEKMQSDKGSIPDRFSAQQFSDYHSELNMSSLELGDSALYFCASSLGSHGGRYNYGYTFGSGTRLTVV.

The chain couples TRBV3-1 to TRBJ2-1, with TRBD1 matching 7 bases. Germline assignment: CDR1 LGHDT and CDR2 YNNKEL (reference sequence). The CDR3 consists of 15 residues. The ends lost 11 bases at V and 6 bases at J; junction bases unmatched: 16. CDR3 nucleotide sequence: TGTGCCTCCTCCCAACAGGGGCTCGGAGTCAATGAGCAGTTCTTC. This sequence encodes CASSQQGLGVNEQFF.

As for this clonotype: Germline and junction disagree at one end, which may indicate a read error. This chain's CDR3 is CASSLAGETQHF. CDR3 DNA: TGCGCCAGCAGCTTGGCGGGAGAGACCCAGCACTTC. The rearrangement joins TRBV5-1 to TRBJ2-5, with D tentatively TRBD2 (6 bases). There are 12 residues in the CDR3. The germline CDR1 and CDR2 sequences are SGHRS and YFSETQ. The whole variable domain, filled in from reference TRBV5-1 and TRBJ2-5, reads KAGVTQTPRYLIKTRGQQVTLSCSPISGHRSVSWYQQTPGQGLQFLFEYFSETQRNKGNFPGRFSGRQFSNSRSEMNVSTLELGDSALYLCASSLAGETQHFGPGTRLLVL.

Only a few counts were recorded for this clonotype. CDR3 in DNA: TGCGCCAGCAGCCAAGAGGCGGAGCCCTTCTACGAGCAGTACTTC. It yields the protein CASSQEAEPFYEQYF. The V call is TRBV4-3, the J call TRBJ2-7, with no clear D. Germline V CDR1 and CDR2: LGHNA, YSLEER. CDR3 length equals 15 residues. The ends were cut back, 0 bases at V and 3 bases at J, with 12 bases in the middle.